This T cell receptor beta chain is from a study of cytomegalovirus exposure and HLA in healthy donors. Per the germline V gene, CDR1 is SGHRS and CDR2 is YFSETQ. This CDR3 is built from 15 residues. Between the trimmed V and J ends, which lost 3 bases and 3 bases, there was a span of 15 bases. Primers for the PCR totalled 60 Vbeta and 13 Jbeta. Clones were read by immunoSEQ multiplex PCR, and TCRdb kept only the in-frame ones, dropping some. The repertoire holds 200,000 to 250,000 clones, approximately 82% seen once, with roughly 0.6% in the top ten. Source material: PBMCs. This chain links TRBV5-1 with TRBJ1-2, with D maybe TRBD1 (5 bases). This sequence was found in a man aged 18 to 30 in good health and CMV-seronegative. CDR3 amino acids: CASSSNGGGDYGYTF. As DNA, the CDR3 is TGCGCCAGCAGCTCTAACGGGGGGGGAGACTATGGCTACACCTTC.